The 13 T cell receptor beta chains below come from one sample, sequenced in a study of shared clonotypes between healthy human individuals. CD45RO-negative, CCR7-selected cells formed the naive CD8 fraction, which excluded terminally differentiated effector memory CD45RA+ cells. The method was immunoSEQ multiplex PCR; TCRdb's version includes in-frame clones alone and lacks a portion of them. The repertoire consists of about 580,000 clones, with about 98% occurring once and the leading ten covering 0.25% to 0.35%. The source material was naive CD8+ T cells sorted from blood. The receptors here all came from a man younger than 45 in good health.

The CDR3 nucleotides are TGCAGTGCTAGGGCAGGTCGGGAAGCTTTCTTT. Translated, it gives CSARAGREAFF. The chain links TRBV20-1 to TRBJ1-1, with D hard to call. Deletions cut 3 bases from V and 8 bases from J, with 10 bases between. Germline V gene sequence: CDR1 DFQATT, CDR2 SNEGSKA (reference sequence). This CDR3 is built from 11 residues.

The rearrangement uses TRBV7-2 and TRBJ2-7; tentatively, D is TRBD1 (7 bases). CDR1 and CDR2 from the germline V gene are SGHTA and FQGNSA. This CDR3 region has 15 residues. Trimming removed 1 base at V and 3 bases at J, with 13 bases between. Here the CDR3 reads CASSLEGAGHYEQYF. The CDR3 DNA is TGTGCCAGCAGCTTAGAGGGGGCGGGACACTACGAGCAGTACTTC.

This chain joins TRBV15 and TRBJ1-1; D might be TRBD1 (5 bases). The V end was cut by 5 bases, the J end by 3 bases, with 13 bases between. This CDR3 comprises 14 residues. The germline CDR1 and CDR2 sequences are LNHNV and YYDKDF (reference sequence). For the CDR3, the DNA is TGTGCCACCAGCGGTACGAGGGGCTACACTGAAGCTTTCTTT. The encoded protein is CATSGTRGYTEAFF.

The chain carries TRBV9 and TRBJ1-1, with 8 nucleotides matching TRBD1. V gave up 4 bases and J gave up 8 bases; unmatched junction bases: 13. CDR1 and CDR2 (germline): SGDLS, YYNGEE. The length of the CDR3 is 15 residues. The CDR3 bases are TGTGCCAGCAGCCCGCGGACAGGGCAACGACCAGAAGCTTTCTTT. This codes for CASSPRTGQRPEAFF.

The CDR3 nucleotides are TGTGCCACCCGTTCCGACAGTAGGAACATTCAGTACTTC. Its translation is CATRSDSRNIQYF. The J gene is TRBJ2-4, the V gene TRBV15, with D possibly being TRBD1 (5 bases). Germline V gives CDR1 LNHNV, CDR2 YYDKDF (reference sequence). This CDR3 is built from 13 residues. Trimming left V 8 bases short and J 7 bases short, with 15 bases between.

The chain recombines TRBV4-1 with TRBJ2-1; 13 bases fit TRBD2. The CDR3 covers 19 residues. The ends lost 1 base at V and 1 base at J; junction bases unmatched: 7. Looked up from germline, CDR1 is MGHRA and CDR2 is YSYEKL. The CDR3 is CASSQGGLAGVKSYNEQFF. CDR3 in DNA: TGCGCCAGCAGCCAAGGCGGACTAGCGGGAGTTAAGTCCTACAATGAGCAGTTCTTC.

The chain links TRBV5-1 to TRBJ2-3; D remains ambiguous. Germline values: CDR1 SGHRS, CDR2 YFSETQ. The germline V and J ends were trimmed by 1 base and 6 bases, with 6 bases remaining between them. The CDR3 has 12 amino acids. CDR3 loop: CASSLRGDTQYF. The CDR3 region has the DNA TGCGCCAGCAGCTTGAGAGGTGATACGCAGTATTTT.

This clone was detected once. The V call is TRBV13, the J call TRBJ2-1; 7 bases are shared with TRBD2. This CDR3 has 15 amino acids. The trim removed 2 bases at V and 3 bases at J, leaving 4 bases unmatched. Germline loops: CDR1 PRHDT, CDR2 FYEKMQ (reference sequence). DNA of the CDR3: TGTGCCAGCAGCTTATCGGGAGGTTACTACAATGAGCAGTTCTTC. As protein: CASSLSGGYYNEQFF.

In DNA form, the CDR3 reads TGTGCCAGCAGTTTGTTTGAGAGGCCGCTGTACTTC. Its protein is CASSLFERPLYF. The chain recombines TRBV27 with TRBJ2-7; the D is unclear. Germline V gene sequence: CDR1 MNHEY, CDR2 SMNVEV (reference sequence). V lost 3 bases and J lost 12, with 15 bases in between. CDR3 length: 12 residues.

Notes on this clone: The same CDR3 can be traced to other DNA sequences in this sample. The V call is TRBV7-9, the J call TRBJ2-7; D might be TRBD1 (5 bases). The CDR3 contains 14 residues. Germline V gene data show CDR1 as SEHNR and CDR2 as FQNEAQ (reference sequence). V was shortened by 1 base and J by 2 bases, with 9 bases between the two germline ends. CDR3: CASSLGGRAYEQYF. CDR3 nucleotides: TGTGCCAGCAGCTTAGGTGGCAGGGCCTACGAGCAGTACTTC. The full variable domain, rest sourced from reference TRBV7-9 and TRBJ2-7, is DTGVSQNPRHKITKRGQNVTFRCDPISEHNRLYWYRQTLGQGPEFLTYFQNEAQLEKSRLLSDRFSAERPKGSFSTLEIQRTEQGDSAMYLCASSLGGRAYEQYFGPGTRLTVT.

For this clone: The identical CDR3 is also encoded by other nucleotide sequences in the sample. The chain is built from TRBV9 and TRBJ1-1, with D uncertain. This CDR3 has 12 residues. Germline V CDR1 and CDR2: SGDLS, YYNGEE. The germline V and J ends were trimmed by 0 bases and 4 bases, with 4 bases remaining between them. The CDR3 DNA sequence: TGTGCCAGCAGCGTAGGTGGCACTGAAGCTTTCTTT. It specifies CASSVGGTEAFF.

This sequence joins TRBV7-9 and TRBJ2-7, with TRBD2 matching over 14 bases. This CDR3 is 17 amino acids long. Trimming at V came to 6 bases and at J to 5 bases, leaving 12 bases not matched to a gene. Germline lookup yields CDR1 SEHNR and CDR2 FQNEAQ (reference sequence). The CDR3 sequence: CASSAIGTSGSKDEQYF. In nucleotides, the CDR3 is TGTGCCAGCAGTGCTATCGGGACTAGCGGGAGTAAGGACGAGCAGTACTTC.

The chain employs TRBV7-9 and TRBJ1-3; the match to TRBD1 covers 7 bases. Germline V gene sequence: CDR1 SEHNR, CDR2 FQNEAQ (reference sequence). V shed 6 bases, J shed 0 bases, and the junction held 14 bases outside the gene matches. The CDR3 spans 18 residues. CDR3 sequence (DNA): TGTGCCAGCAGATCAAGACAGGGAAGGGGCAACTCTGGAAACACCATATATTTT. Protein sequence: CASRSRQGRGNSGNTIYF.